This TCR beta chain was obtained from a study of blood T cell repertoires in COVID-19. The germline V gene encodes CDR1 MDHEN and CDR2 SYDVKM. Between the trimmed V and J ends, which lost 3 bases and 0 bases, there was a span of 7 bases. The CDR3 loop spans 14 amino acids. Repertoires were generated with immunoSEQ multiplex PCR, while TCRdb's copy carries only in-frame clones and drops some. The sample records 120,000 or so clones, 85% being singletons. This sequence joins TRBV28 and TRBJ2-3; D remains ambiguous. The sequenced sample was peripheral blood. The TCR sequence derives from an elderly woman with acute or convalescent COVID-19. CDR3 DNA: TGTGCCAGCAGTTTGACAACTAGCACAGATACGCAGTATTTT. Amino acids: CASSLTTSTDTQYF.